The 20 T cell receptor beta chains given below trace back to one sample, sequenced in a study of sequential checkpoint blockade in melanoma. Assay used: immunoSEQ multiplex PCR; TCRdb lists only in-frame clones, some missing. Seen here are tens of thousands of clones, almost 85% observed once, and the top ten hold approximately 6%. The sample's treatment: randomized to nivolumab then ipilimumab (arm A) or the reverse (arm B). Sample: CD8+ T cells sorted from blood (inferred from file names), taken from a patient given nivolumab and ipilimumab in sequence. Receptors originate from a human donor with melanoma.

The chain employs TRBV19 and TRBJ1-5; TRBD1 matches at 8 bases. CDR3 length equals 15 residues. Germline V gene lookup returns CDR1 LNHDA and CDR2 SQIVND (reference sequence). Unmatched junction bases numbered 8, after V lost 6 bases and J lost 4 bases. In nucleotides, the CDR3 is TGTGCCAGTAGCCCGACAGGGGCGGTTAATCAGCCCCAGCATTTT. Protein product: CASSPTGAVNQPQHF.

V usage is TRBV28 and J usage is TRBJ2-7, with no clear D. Germline lookup yields CDR1 MDHEN and CDR2 SYDVKM. V lost 3 bases, J lost 2 bases, and 8 bases lay in between. The CDR3 spans 13 residues. CDR3 coding DNA: TGTGCCAGCAGTTTGGGCAGGACCTACGAGCAGTACTTC. Its translation is CASSLGRTYEQYF.

The chain uses TRBV11-2 and TRBJ1-1; 8 bases match TRBD1. Germline CDR1 is SGHAT and CDR2 is FQNNGV. Germline trimming cut 2 bases from V and 0 bases from J; bases unmatched to any gene: 14. This CDR3 has 19 amino acids. The chain's CDR3 is CASSLTPQGAWLMNTEAFF. CDR3 coding DNA: TGTGCCAGCAGCTTAACCCCCCAGGGGGCTTGGCTAATGAACACTGAAGCTTTCTTT.

The genes are TRBV28 and TRBJ2-5; 7 bases are a match to TRBD1. In germline, CDR1 is MDHEN, CDR2 SYDVKM. V trimming: 7 bases; J trimming: 2 bases; junction bases outside the gene matches: 7. The CDR3 sequence is 14 residues long. This chain's CDR3 is CASTYMGQQETQYF. CDR3 in DNA: TGTGCCAGCACCTATATGGGACAGCAAGAGACCCAGTACTTC.

V is TRBV7-9 and J is TRBJ1-3; TRBD1 matches 8 bases. The CDR3 is 15 residues long. V gave up 8 bases and J gave up 1 base; unmatched junction bases: 7. Germline-derived CDR1 and CDR2 are SEHNR and FQNEAQ (reference sequence). CDR3 region: CASFEQGGSGNTIYF. CDR3 DNA: TGTGCCAGCTTTGAACAGGGGGGTTCTGGAAACACCATATATTTT.

The chain employs TRBV6-5 and TRBJ1-4; D is uncertain. V was pared by 5 bases and J by 4 bases, with 11 bases between. Germline assignment: CDR1 MNHEY and CDR2 SVGAGI. This CDR3 region has 14 residues. The chain's CDR3 is CASSPGYNNEKLFF. The CDR3 nucleotides read TGTGCCAGCAGTCCGGGGTATAATAATGAAAAACTGTTTTTT.

The chain combines TRBV6-5 with TRBJ2-7; a weak D match, TRBD1 (5 bases). V was clipped by 6 bases and J by 4 bases, with 10 bases between them. Germline CDR1 and CDR2: MNHEY and SVGAGI. This CDR3 is 12 amino acids long. The CDR3 region is CASRDRAYEQYF. The DNA for the CDR3 is TGTGCCAGCAGAGACAGAGCGTACGAGCAGTACTTC.

This clone was observed a single time. The genes are TRBV6-5 and TRBJ2-7, with D unresolved. The CDR3 runs to 11 residues. CDR1 MNHEY and CDR2 SVGAGI come from the germline V gene. Trimming took 5 bases from V and 6 from J, leaving 8 bases between them. The CDR3 here is CASSAASEQYF. The DNA of the CDR3 is TGTGCCAGCAGTGCGGCTAGCGAGCAGTACTTC.

The rearrangement joins TRBV7-9 to TRBJ1-2; unclear D gene. The germline V and J ends were trimmed by 5 bases and 8 bases, with 9 bases remaining between them. The CDR3 is 11 residues long. Germline V gene lookup returns CDR1 SEHNR and CDR2 FQNEAQ (reference sequence). The CDR3 is CASSHAGGYTF. CDR3 nucleotide sequence: TGTGCCAGCAGCCATGCCGGGGGCTACACCTTC.

The rearrangement uses TRBV27 and TRBJ1-2; D is unresolved. V gave up 6 bases and J gave up 4 bases, with 15 bases separating them. This CDR3 is built from 14 residues. From germline, CDR1 is MNHEY and CDR2 SMNVEV (reference sequence). The CDR3 loop reads CASSPAGISYGYTF. The CDR3 DNA reads as TGTGCCAGCAGCCCCGCGGGGATTAGCTATGGCTACACCTTC.

The rearrangement links TRBV5-4 to TRBJ2-7, with 9 bases fitting TRBD1. The CDR3 is made up of 15 amino acids. Germline assignment: CDR1 SGHNT and CDR2 YYREEE (reference sequence). V trimming: 4 bases; J trimming: 4 bases; junction bases outside the gene matches: 9. The chain's CDR3 is CASSLPGQGQYEQYF. CDR3 DNA sequence: TGTGCCAGCAGCCTCCCGGGACAGGGTCAGTACGAGCAGTACTTC.

V and J are TRBV6-1 and TRBJ2-1, with a possible D match to TRBD1 (6 bases). Germline CDR1 reads MNHNS; CDR2 reads SASEGT. V dropped 4 bases and J dropped 2 bases, with 15 bases sitting between them. The CDR3 consists of 16 residues. The CDR3 here is CASSAETGVPYNEQFF. The CDR3 nucleotides read TGTGCCAGCAGTGCAGAGACAGGCGTACCCTACAATGAGCAGTTCTTC.

This clone occurred a few times. The rearrangement links TRBV7-7 to TRBJ1-3; D is undetermined. The CDR3 extends over 13 amino acids. The V end lost 3 bases, the J end lost 0 bases, and 3 bases lay between the germline ends. Germline V CDR1 and CDR2: SSHAT, FNYEAQ (reference sequence). Here the CDR3 reads CASSLSSGNTIYF. The CDR3 region has the DNA TGTGCCAGCAGCTTGAGCTCTGGAAACACCATATATTTT. The full variable domain, completed using reference TRBV7-7 and TRBJ1-3, is GAGVSQSPRYKVTKRGQDVTLRCDPISSHATLYWYQQALGQGPEFLTYFNYEAQPDKSGLPSDRFSAERPEGSISTLTIQRTEQRDSAMYRCASSLSSGNTIYFGEGSWLTVV.

The rearrangement joins TRBV5-1 to TRBJ1-2, with D possibly being TRBD1 (5 bases). The CDR3 covers 14 residues. CDR1 SGHRS and CDR2 YFSETQ come from the germline V gene. V was cut by 1 base and J by 8 bases, with 15 bases left in between. The CDR3 here is CASSLHRQGWGYTF. The CDR3 DNA reads TGCGCCAGCAGCTTGCATCGTCAGGGCTGGGGCTACACCTTC.

This clone was seen a handful of times. The chain combines TRBV7-9 with TRBJ2-7, with 7 bases identical to TRBD2. The trim removed 1 base at V and 0 bases at J, leaving 6 bases unmatched. This CDR3 has 16 amino acids. CDR1 and CDR2 from the germline V gene are SEHNR and FQNEAQ (reference sequence). CDR3 nucleotides: TGTGCCAGCAGCTTAGGGGCTAGCGGTTACTCCTACGAGCAGTACTTC. Translated, it gives CASSLGASGYSYEQYF.

The V call is TRBV15, the J call TRBJ1-3; D call uncertain. The CDR3 sequence is 15 residues long. Trimming took off 1 base at V and 2 bases at J, with 9 bases between the two ends. Looked up from germline, CDR1 is LNHNV and CDR2 is YYDKDF (reference sequence). The CDR3 bases are TGTGCCACCAGCAGAGCGGGAGGGACTGGAAACACCATATATTTT. Its translation: CATSRAGGTGNTIYF.

The V and J genes are TRBV7-6 and TRBJ2-5; TRBD1 matches at 8 bases. CDR3 size: 14 residues. Germline lookup yields CDR1 SGHVS and CDR2 FNYEAQ. V shed 2 bases and J 3 bases; nucleotides not matched to a gene: 2. CDR3 in DNA: TGTGCCAGCAGCTTAATGACAGGGGAAGAGACCCAGTACTTC. Residues: CASSLMTGEETQYF.

This clone was counted only a few times. Other nucleotide sequences from this sample produce the same CDR3. The chain couples TRBV7-2 to TRBJ2-7; 11 nucleotides match TRBD2. The CDR3 loop spans 15 amino acids. Trimming cost V 3 bases and J 2 bases; bases outside gene matches: 3. Germline assignment: CDR1 SGHTA and CDR2 FQGNSA. In DNA, the CDR3 is TGTGCCAGCAGCTTCGGGACTAGCGGTACCTACGAGCAGTACTTC. It is translated as CASSFGTSGTYEQYF.

This clone was detected once. The chain joins TRBV5-6 to TRBJ1-2; the match to TRBD1 covers 8 bases. CDR3 length: 14 amino acids. Trimming took 4 bases from V and 8 from J; bases not matched to a gene: 10. In germline, CDR1 is SGHDT, CDR2 YYEEEE. CDR3 sequence: CASSHQGAWGGYTF. In nucleotides, the CDR3 is TGTGCCAGCAGCCACCAGGGGGCCTGGGGAGGCTACACCTTC.

The table lists this clone with a few counts. The CDR3 coding sequence is TGTGCCAGCAGTTCTGAACAGGGGTTGGTGTTCTACGAGCAGTACTTC. This codes for CASSSEQGLVFYEQYF. The chain combines TRBV28 with TRBJ2-7; 7 bases align to TRBD1. The V gene end was trimmed by 4 bases and the J gene end by 3 bases; junction bases not matched to a gene: 12. From germline, CDR1 is MDHEN and CDR2 SYDVKM. CDR3 length: 16 amino acids.